These 25 T cell receptor beta chains share one sample of origin, sequenced in a study of blood T cell repertoires in COVID-19. Clones were sequenced by immunoSEQ multiplex PCR, and TCRdb holds only the in-frame ones, with some missing. The table lists 200,000 to 250,000 clones, approximately 90% of them singletons. The sample taken for sequencing was PBMCs or T cells enriched from blood (not recorded which). The receptors come from a man aged 45-65 years who had been exposed to COVID-19.

This chain links TRBV15 with TRBJ2-3; 7 nucleotides agree with TRBD2. The CDR3 extends over 16 amino acids. J gave up 2 bases and V 0 bases, and 5 bases lay outside the gene matches. Per the germline V gene, CDR1 is LNHNV and CDR2 is YYDKDF (reference sequence). In DNA, the CDR3 is TGTGCCACCAGCAGAGATCGTCTAGCGGTCACAGATACGCAGTATTTT. Translated: CATSRDRLAVTDTQYF.

The rearrangement uses TRBV7-2 and TRBJ2-7, with TRBD2 as a possible D gene (6 bases). Germline-derived CDR1 and CDR2 are SGHTA and FQGNSA. V was cut by 5 bases and J by 6 bases, with 8 bases left in between. The CDR3 totals 11 residues. CDR3 coding DNA: TGTGCCAGCAGCCAGGGAGGCGAGCAGTACTTC. It encodes CASSQGGEQYF.

In the case of this clone: The conserved phenylalanine or tryptophan is not found at the CDR3 terminus, so this likely reflects a read error. The DNA is left out, because the CDR3 cannot be placed on it with certainty; the CDR3 is given as TCRdb lists it. The chain carries TRBV12-5 and TRBJ2-3; the table's D call TRBD2 went unverified against the DNA. CDR1 and CDR2 from the germline V gene are LGHNT and FRNRAP. The CDR3 length is 17 residues, termini included. This CDR3 is CASGFDSGTSGSRSKDL.

The gene calls are TRBV2 and TRBJ2-4, with D hard to call. Trimming pared 6 bases from V and 8 bases from J, leaving 14 bases between. Germline assignment: CDR1 SNHLY and CDR2 FYNNEI. The CDR3 is 13 residues long. CDR3 sequence: CASRELTVDIQYF. CDR3 DNA: TGTGCCAGCAGGGAGCTAACTGTGGACATTCAGTACTTC.

This clone has more than one count but fewer than ten. This chain uses TRBV2 with TRBJ2-1; 9 nucleotides line up with TRBD1. The length of the CDR3 is 15 residues. The trim removed 5 bases at V and 6 bases at J, leaving 8 bases unmatched. Germline loops: CDR1 SNHLY, CDR2 FYNNEI. The CDR3 DNA reads as TGTGCCAGCAGTTCGCCGGGACAGGGTGTCAATGAGCAGTTCTTC. Amino acid sequence: CASSSPGQGVNEQFF.

This chain uses TRBV27 with TRBJ1-6; TRBD1 matches at 8 bases. J was trimmed by 8 bases and V by 3 bases; bases with no gene match: 3. The CDR3 extends over 14 amino acids. Germline V gene data show CDR1 as MNHEY and CDR2 as SMNVEV (reference sequence). CDR3 sequence: CASSFGTGYSPLHF. In DNA, the CDR3 is TGTGCCAGCAGTTTCGGGACAGGCTATTCACCCCTCCACTTT.

The chain recombines TRBV5-1 with TRBJ2-5; D gene unclear. Germline V CDR1 and CDR2: SGHRS, YFSETQ. The CDR3 consists of 14 residues. Between the trimmed V and J ends, which lost 6 bases and 2 bases, there was a span of 14 bases. The CDR3 sequence is CASKRGELQETQYF. The CDR3 coding sequence is TGCGCCAGCAAGAGAGGAGAACTACAAGAGACCCAGTACTTC. Combining the CDR3 with reference TRBV5-1 and TRBJ2-5 gives the whole variable domain KAGVTQTPRYLIKTRGQQVTLSCSPISGHRSVSWYQQTPGQGLQFLFEYFSETQRNKGNFPGRFSGRQFSNSRSEMNVSTLELGDSALYLCASKRGELQETQYFGPGTRLLVL.

The rearrangement joins TRBV11-2 to TRBJ2-7, with D possibly being TRBD2 (6 bases). The germline gives CDR1 SGHAT, CDR2 FQNNGV. The CDR3 has 17 amino acids. The ends were cut back, 6 bases at V and 6 bases at J, with 27 bases in the middle. The DNA for the CDR3 is TGTGCCAGCAGACAACCGGGACTGAATCGTCTCGGCTCCGAGCAGTACTTC. Residues: CASRQPGLNRLGSEQYF.

The V call is TRBV5-4, the J call TRBJ1-3; D is undetermined. The germline V and J ends were trimmed by 0 bases and 4 bases, with 11 bases remaining between them. The V gene's germline CDR1 is SGHNT and CDR2 YYREEE (reference sequence). The CDR3 spans 15 residues. This chain's CDR3 is CASSLAPSPGNTIYF. The CDR3 DNA reads TGTGCCAGCAGCTTGGCCCCGAGTCCCGGAAACACCATATATTTT.

The chain employs TRBV5-1 and TRBJ1-4; D gene unclear. The CDR3 is 15 amino acids. Trimming cost V 0 bases and J 5 bases, with 11 bases left between them. Germline V lookup: CDR1 SGHRS, CDR2 YFSETQ. The CDR3 spells CASSLVSNINEKLFF. The CDR3 DNA sequence: TGCGCCAGCAGCTTGGTGAGCAATATAAATGAAAAACTGTTTTTT.

This sequence joins TRBV4-1 and TRBJ1-2; D gene uncertain. The CDR3 runs 15 residues. Germline CDR1 MGHRA, CDR2 YSYEKL. The V end was cut by 6 bases, the J end by 2 bases, with 16 bases between. The CDR3 loop reads CASSFSGSSNYGYTF. CDR3 sequence (DNA): TGCGCCAGCAGTTTTAGCGGCAGTTCCAACTATGGCTACACCTTC.

This clone was detected many times. This CDR3 is also generated by other DNA sequences in the sample. V gene TRBV28 combines with J gene TRBJ2-7; TRBD2 is a possible D gene (6 bases). Between the trimmed V and J ends, which lost 6 bases and 3 bases, there was a span of 12 bases. Germline assignment: CDR1 MDHEN and CDR2 SYDVKM. This CDR3 is 13 amino acids long. In DNA, the CDR3 is TGTGCCAGCAGCCCAGGACTAATCTACGAGCAGTACTTC. Protein product: CASSPGLIYEQYF.

The rearrangement uses TRBV18 and TRBJ2-6; tentatively, D is TRBD2 (5 bases). Trimming removed 4 bases from V and 3 bases from J, with 13 bases in between. Per the germline V gene, CDR1 is KGHSH and CDR2 is LQKENI. CDR3 length equals 16 residues. CDR3 bases: TGTGCCAGCTCACTTACTTCGGGGATTGGGGCCAACGTCCTGACTTTC. It specifies CASSLTSGIGANVLTF.

This chain joins TRBV29-1 and TRBJ1-1, with D possibly matching TRBD1 (5 bases). Trimming pared 7 bases from V and 0 bases from J, leaving 9 bases between. This CDR3 is built from 12 residues. From germline, CDR1 is SQVTM and CDR2 ANQGSEA. The CDR3 DNA sequence: TGCAGCGGACACAGGATGAACACTGAAGCTTTCTTT. This sequence encodes CSGHRMNTEAFF.

The chain links TRBV7-9 to TRBJ1-6; maybe TRBD1 (6 bases). Per the germline V gene, CDR1 is SEHNR and CDR2 is FQNEAQ (reference sequence). V lost 5 bases and J 10 bases, leaving 15 bases between the germline ends. This CDR3 is built from 14 residues. The CDR3 DNA is TGTGCCAGCAGCCCTGAAGGGAGGGGGTCACCCCTCCACTTT. This sequence encodes CASSPEGRGSPLHF.

This rearrangement joins TRBV5-1 to TRBJ2-3; 12 nucleotides line up with TRBD1. CDR3 size: 19 residues. With 2 bases clipped from V and 2 bases from J, the junction kept 12 bases outside the gene matches. Germline CDR1 is SGHRS and CDR2 is YFSETQ. The CDR3 DNA reads TGCGCCAGCAGCTTACCGGGACAGGGGGCATCAGAAGACACAGATACGCAGTATTTT. It translates to CASSLPGQGASEDTDTQYF.

The CDR3 sequence: CASSLGQGDGYTF. In DNA form, the CDR3 reads TGTGCCAGCAGTTTAGGGCAGGGGGATGGCTACACCTTC. The chain recombines TRBV28 with TRBJ1-2; 7 bases map to TRBD1. The CDR3 consists of 13 residues. Germline V gene data show CDR1 as MDHEN and CDR2 as SYDVKM. The trim removed 2 bases at V and 6 bases at J, leaving 3 bases unmatched.

As to this clone: This specimen includes other DNA sequences encoding the same CDR3. The rearrangement joins TRBV24-1 to TRBJ1-4; 8 positions match TRBD1. Germline values: CDR1 KGHDR, CDR2 SFDVKD. The ends lost 2 bases at V and 6 bases at J; junction bases unmatched: 4. The CDR3 spans 15 residues. The chain's CDR3 is CATSDSGTGDEKLFF. Here the CDR3 DNA reads TGTGCCACCAGTGATTCCGGGACAGGCGATGAAAAACTGTTTTTT.

This clone was seen a few times. The genes are TRBV5-4 and TRBJ1-1; 9 nucleotides line up with TRBD1. Germline V CDR1 and CDR2: SGHNT, YYREEE (reference sequence). The ends lost 3 bases at V and 1 base at J; junction bases unmatched: 7. The CDR3 loop spans 16 amino acids. The CDR3 here is CASSSPTGGGNTEAFF. For the CDR3, the DNA is TGTGCCAGCAGCTCCCCGACAGGGGGGGGGAACACTGAAGCTTTCTTT.

This clone was detected a few times. V usage is TRBV2 and J usage is TRBJ1-4; D unclear. Trimming shortened V by 3 bases and J by 0 bases, and 11 bases separated the two germline ends. Germline V gene lookup returns CDR1 SNHLY and CDR2 FYNNEI. This CDR3 has 16 amino acids. The CDR3, as DNA: TGTGCCAGCAGTGAGCCCCACAGAGCAACTAATGAAAAACTGTTTTTT. Residues: CASSEPHRATNEKLFF. The full variable domain, its missing parts supplied by reference TRBV2 and TRBJ1-4, is EPEVTQTPSHQVTQMGQEVILRCVPISNHLYFYWYRQILGQKVEFLVSFYNNEISEKSEIFDDQFSVERPDGSNFTLKIRSTKLEDSAMYFCASSEPHRATNEKLFFGSGTQLSVL.

Only a few counts were recorded for this clone. The chain couples TRBV19 to TRBJ1-5; a weak D match, TRBD1 (5 bases). V lost 3 bases and J 1 base, leaving 19 bases between the germline ends. There are 18 residues in the CDR3. From germline, CDR1 is LNHDA and CDR2 SQIVND (reference sequence). The CDR3 sequence: CASSIERRQPGSNQPQHF. CDR3 DNA sequence: TGTGCCAGTAGTATTGAGAGAAGGCAGCCAGGGAGCAATCAGCCCCAGCATTTT.

The gene calls are TRBV5-6 and TRBJ2-2; D may be TRBD1 (6 bases). CDR3 length equals 13 residues. Trimming removed 2 bases at V and 6 bases at J, with 8 bases between. Per germline, CDR1 SGHDT and CDR2 YYEEEE. The CDR3 DNA reads TGTGCCAGCAGCTTTAACAGGGCCGGGGAGCTGTTTTTT. It specifies CASSFNRAGELFF. The entire variable domain, with the rest obtained from reference TRBV5-6 and TRBJ2-2, is as follows: DAGVTQSPTHLIKTRGQQVTLRCSPKSGHDTVSWYQQALGQGPQFIFQYYEEEERQRGNFPDRFSGHQFPNYSSELNVNALLLGDSALYLCASSFNRAGELFFGEGSRLTVL.

The gene calls are TRBV5-6 and TRBJ1-6; D is perhaps TRBD1 (5 bases). V lost 1 base and J lost 10, with 15 bases in between. CDR1 is SGHDT and CDR2 is YYEEEE in the germline V gene. CDR3 size: 15 residues. This CDR3 is CASSLLGLGGSPLHF. CDR3 DNA sequence: TGTGCCAGCAGCTTGCTGGGGCTCGGTGGATCACCCCTCCACTTT.

The CDR3 DNA reads TGTGCCTGGAAAACCCGCCTCGGACTCCGGGTGAACACTGAAGCTTTCTTT. The encoded protein is CAWKTRLGLRVNTEAFF. This chain uses TRBV30 with TRBJ1-1; no firm D call. Trimming shortened V by 4 bases and J by 0 bases, and 21 bases separated the two germline ends. Per the germline V gene, CDR1 is GTSNPN and CDR2 is SVGIG (reference sequence). The CDR3 extends over 17 amino acids.

The chain employs TRBV12-3 or TRBV12-4 and TRBJ1-1; D perhaps matches TRBD1 (6 bases). The CDR3 has 13 residues. V lost 2 bases, J lost 4 bases, and 8 bases lay in between. This chain's CDR3 is CASSLTGSTEAFF. The CDR3 DNA follows: TGTGCCAGCAGTTTAACAGGGAGCACTGAAGCTTTCTTT.